This TCR beta chain was retrieved from a study of beta chain features in type 1 diabetes. Study-level information: Summed over all samples, the examined sorted cells came to 85 million to 130 million.

Study outcomes and limitations: Whether TCRB rearrangement is influenced by HLA type was left unresolved in this analysis. Within patients, naive, central memory and Treg TCRB repertoires seemed more similar than within healthy donors. Patients with Type 1 diabetes showed moderately but significantly shorter TCRB CDR3s in all four CD4+ subsets.

Sorted populations all had greater than 95% purity. Regarding this clone: Its antigen remains unknown.

The isolated RNA, all of it, was reverse transcribed, so expressed TCRB transcripts were what got sequenced. The data were produced by immunoSEQ multiplex PCR, yet TCRdb's version contains in-frame clones alone and is incomplete. The sample has more than 200,000 clones, 16% seen once. This CDR3 is 13 amino acids long. Germline V gene data show CDR1 as MNHEY and CDR2 as SMNVEV (reference sequence). Between the trimmed V and J ends, which lost 6 bases and 3 bases, there was a span of 11 bases. Sequenced sample: naive CD4+ T cells from blood. The sequence came from a man aged 25 to 40 with type 1 diabetes. This chain uses TRBV27 with TRBJ2-5, with D maybe TRBD1 (5 bases). The CDR3 DNA follows: TGTGCCAGCAGGGCAGGGAATGAAGAGACCCAGTACTTC. Amino acids: CASRAGNEETQYF.